This TCR beta chain originates from a study of cytomegalovirus exposure and HLA in healthy donors. General study findings and limits: Information on immune exposure was restricted to one variable (CMV serostatus). A link between a missense DCLRE1C variant and TCR beta V- and J-gene trimming emerged from a later analysis.

Germline CDR1 and CDR2: MDHEN and SYDVKM. This CDR3 spans 15 amino acids. V gave up 5 bases and J gave up 1 base, with 14 bases separating them. This PCR relied on a set of 60 Vbeta primers and 13 Jbeta primers. Repertoires were generated with immunoSEQ multiplex PCR, while TCRdb's copy carries only in-frame clones and drops some. This table holds some 120,000 clones, roughly 69% found once. About this clone: No antigen is known for it.

The chain joins TRBV28 to TRBJ1-1; D gene ambiguous. The specimen sequenced was PBMCs. The sequence derives from a human donor in good health. The DNA for the CDR3 is TGTGCCAGCAGTCCCCGGACGGGGAAGAACACTGAAGCTTTCTTT. This translates into CASSPRTGKNTEAFF.